The 32 T cell receptor beta chains below were found in one sample sequenced in a study of shared clonotypes between healthy human individuals. Measured with immunoSEQ multiplex PCR; TCRdb has only the in-frame clones, and not every one. The sample lists 850,000 to 1,200,000 clones, under 80% seen once, with approximately 1.5% in the top ten. Sequenced: memory CD4+ T cells sorted from blood. This sample's subset: CD45RA-negative fraction. These receptors originate from a man between 18 and 29 years old in good health.

This clone was found once. The chain uses TRBV10-3 and TRBJ2-3, with 7 bases fitting TRBD1. The CDR3 loop spans 16 amino acids. Germline lookup yields CDR1 ENHRY and CDR2 SYGVKD. The V segment lost 6 bases and the J segment 2 bases; nucleotides outside the gene matches: 11. CDR3 in DNA: TGTGCCATCAGACCCACAGGGGTGGGGATCACAGATACGCAGTATTTT. Encoded protein: CAIRPTGVGITDTQYF.

This clone was counted a few times. The V gene is TRBV19, the J gene TRBJ1-5, with unresolved D. The CDR3 spans 14 residues. V dropped 3 bases and J dropped 6 bases, with 12 bases sitting between them. CDR1 and CDR2 (germline): LNHDA, SQIVND (reference sequence). As DNA, the CDR3 is TGTGCCAGTAGTATGCGGGGAGGCAGTCAGCCCCAGCATTTT. This sequence encodes CASSMRGGSQPQHF.

The chain couples TRBV14 to TRBJ2-7; TRBD2 matches at 11 bases. The CDR3 sequence is 20 residues long. Per the germline V gene, CDR1 is SGHDN and CDR2 is FVKESK. The ends lost 6 bases at V and 6 bases at J; junction bases unmatched: 25. CDR3 amino acids: CASSFRPPASGRSGKGEQYF. The CDR3 nucleotides read TGTGCCAGCAGTTTTAGGCCGCCGGCTAGCGGGAGGTCCGGGAAGGGCGAGCAGTACTTC.

V usage is TRBV19 and J usage is TRBJ1-6; perhaps TRBD1 as D (6 bases). The germline V gene has CDR1 LNHDA and CDR2 SQIVND (reference sequence). The CDR3 runs to 14 residues. V gave up 3 bases and J gave up 9 bases, with 12 bases separating them. This CDR3 reads CASSIEGGPSPLHF. In nucleotides, the CDR3 is TGTGCCAGTAGTATCGAAGGGGGGCCTTCACCCCTCCACTTT.

The V and J genes are TRBV7-9 and TRBJ1-5; no definite D call. V was clipped by 9 bases and J by 5 bases, with 8 bases between them. Per the germline V gene, CDR1 is SEHNR and CDR2 is FQNEAQ (reference sequence). CDR3 length equals 11 residues. As DNA, the CDR3 is TGTGCCAGTGGGGAGGATCAGCCCCAGCATTTT. Protein product: CASGEDQPQHF. Using reference TRBV7-9 and TRBJ1-5 for the parts outside the CDR3, the full variable domain is DTGVSQNPRHKITKRGQNVTFRCDPISEHNRLYWYRQTLGQGPEFLTYFQNEAQLEKSRLLSDRFSAERPKGSFSTLEIQRTEQGDSAMYLCASGEDQPQHFGDGTRLSIL.

The chain recombines TRBV19 with TRBJ2-5, with D tentatively TRBD1 (5 bases). Germline V gene sequence: CDR1 LNHDA, CDR2 SQIVND (reference sequence). This CDR3 region has 15 residues. V gave up 0 bases and J gave up 5 bases, with 13 bases separating them. CDR3 sequence reads: CASSIDSQGSETQYF. As DNA, the CDR3 is TGTGCCAGTAGTATAGATTCTCAGGGAAGCGAGACCCAGTACTTC.

This chain connects TRBV5-6 to TRBJ2-5; 9 nucleotides line up with TRBD2. V was pared by 4 bases and J by 5 bases, with 15 bases of the junction left unmatched. Germline V gene sequence: CDR1 SGHDT, CDR2 YYEEEE. The CDR3 sequence is 17 residues long. In DNA form, the CDR3 reads TGTGCCAGCAGCCCCCCTTGGGCAGCGGGGGGCCGGGAGACCCAGTACTTC. It yields the protein CASSPPWAAGGRETQYF.

In nucleotides, the CDR3 is TGCGCCAGCAGCTTCTACAGGGATTCACCCCTCCACTTT. Protein sequence: CASSFYRDSPLHF. The chain combines TRBV5-1 with TRBJ1-6, with D possibly TRBD1 on 6 matching bases. CDR3 length: 13 amino acids. V lost 2 bases and J 8 bases, leaving 8 bases between the germline ends. CDR1 is SGHRS, CDR2 YFSETQ, per germline.

The J gene is TRBJ2-3, the V gene TRBV18, with 7 bases fitting TRBD1. The CDR3 runs 15 residues. In germline, CDR1 is KGHSH, CDR2 LQKENI. V shed 4 bases, J shed 2 bases, and the junction held 6 bases outside the gene matches. The DNA for the CDR3 is TGTGCCAGCTCACGCGACAGGGAGTTCACAGATACGCAGTATTTT. It yields the protein CASSRDREFTDTQYF.

This clone was seen a handful of times. The chain combines TRBV28 with TRBJ2-6; D uncertain. Germline loops: CDR1 MDHEN, CDR2 SYDVKM. This CDR3 is built from 18 residues. Trimming cost V 5 bases and J 0 bases, with 17 bases left between them. CDR3 sequence: CASSTNKGSFSGANVLTF. Here the CDR3 DNA reads TGTGCCAGCAGTACAAATAAAGGATCCTTCTCTGGGGCCAACGTCCTGACTTTC.

V usage is TRBV29-1 and J usage is TRBJ2-2, with 12 bases fitting TRBD1. Trimming removed 8 bases from V and 6 bases from J; junction bases left unmatched: 10. Per germline, CDR1 SQVTM and CDR2 ANQGSEA. The CDR3 consists of 15 residues. The CDR3 sequence is CSTSGTGGASGELFF. The CDR3 DNA reads TGCAGCACGTCCGGGACAGGGGGCGCCTCCGGGGAGCTGTTTTTT.

As regards this clone: At the DNA level, this CDR3 is encoded by other sequences in the same sample as well. The chain carries TRBV11-3 and TRBJ2-3, with D maybe TRBD2 (6 bases). Germline CDR1 SGHNT, CDR2 YENEEA. The V gene lost 1 base and the J gene lost 2 bases, with 10 bases spanning the gap. This CDR3 comprises 15 residues. CDR3 protein: CASSLGGRSTDTQYF. In DNA, the CDR3 is TGTGCCAGCAGCTTAGGGGGGAGGTCCACAGATACGCAGTATTTT.

Worth noting for this clone: A single base is all that separates this from a far larger clone, so a read error is likely. The chain joins TRBV13 to TRBJ2-7, with 8 bases lining up with TRBD2. The CDR3 contains 13 residues. Germline lookup yields CDR1 PRHDT and CDR2 FYEKMQ (reference sequence). The V gene end was trimmed by 3 bases and the J gene end by 5 bases; junction bases not matched to a gene: 3. CDR3 protein: CASSFGGRNEQYF. The CDR3 region has the DNA TGTGCCAGCAGCTTCGGCGGGAGGAACGAGCAGTACTTC.

CDR3 residues: CASSPSVKNIQYF. CDR3 nucleotide sequence: TGTGCCAGTAGTCCTAGCGTGAAAAACATTCAGTACTTC. The chain has TRBV19 and TRBJ2-4, with D maybe TRBD2 (6 bases). Looked up from germline, CDR1 is LNHDA and CDR2 is SQIVND (reference sequence). This CDR3 region has 13 residues. V lost 5 bases and J lost 4, with 9 bases in between. The whole variable domain, remainder taken from reference TRBV19 and TRBJ2-4, is DGGITQSPKYLFRKEGQNVTLSCEQNLNHDAMYWYRQDPGQGLRLIYYSQIVNDFQKGDIAEGYSVSREKKESFPLTVTSAQKNPTAFYLCASSPSVKNIQYFGAGTRLSVL.

The chain couples TRBV2 to TRBJ2-5; 12 nucleotides agree with TRBD2. After removal of 6 bases from V and 4 bases from J, the junction contained 9 bases not matched to a gene. The CDR3 consists of 16 residues. The germline V gene has CDR1 SNHLY and CDR2 FYNNEI. CDR3 nucleotides: TGTGCCAGCAGGGTCAAACCGGGACTAGCGGGAGAGACCCAGTACTTC. This sequence encodes CASRVKPGLAGETQYF.

V and J are TRBV18 and TRBJ1-3, with D unresolved. Between the trimmed V and J ends, which lost 3 bases and 0 bases, there was a span of 12 bases. Germline assignment: CDR1 KGHSH and CDR2 LQKENI. The CDR3 length is 16 residues. CDR3 protein: CASSPTSETSGNTIYF. The DNA of the CDR3 is TGTGCCAGCTCACCGACGAGTGAGACCTCTGGAAACACCATATATTTT.

J is TRBJ2-5 and V is TRBV29-1; tentative D call: TRBD1 (5 bases). Germline V gene data show CDR1 as SQVTM and CDR2 as ANQGSEA. The V and J ends lost 4 bases and 3 bases respectively, with 9 bases between them. The CDR3 has 12 amino acids. In DNA, the CDR3 is TGCAGCGTTGTACAGGCGAAAGAGACCCAGTACTTC. The encoded protein is CSVVQAKETQYF. Full variable domain (outside the CDR3, taken from reference TRBV29-1 and TRBJ2-5): SAVISQKPSRDICQRGTSLTIQCQVDSQVTMMFWYRQQPGQSLTLIATANQGSEATYESGFVIDKFPISRPNLTFSTLTVSNMSPEDSSIYLCSVVQAKETQYFGPGTRLLVL.

The J gene is TRBJ1-2, the V gene TRBV14; 7 bases agree with TRBD1. The CDR3 contains 16 residues. J gave up 7 bases and V 1 base, and 12 bases lay outside the gene matches. Per the germline V gene, CDR1 is SGHDN and CDR2 is FVKESK. The CDR3 nucleotides read TGTGCCAGCAGCCAAGGACTAAACAGGGGAATAGGTGGCTACACCTTC. Amino acid sequence: CASSQGLNRGIGGYTF. The full variable domain, its missing parts supplied by reference TRBV14 and TRBJ1-2, is EAGVTQFPSHSVIEKGQTVTLRCDPISGHDNLYWYRRVMGKEIKFLLHFVKESKQDESGMPNNRFLAERTGGTYSTLKVQPAELEDSGVYFCASSQGLNRGIGGYTFGSGTRLTVV.

In regard to this clone: Within the sample, other DNA sequences also encode this same CDR3. The chain is built from TRBV7-2 and TRBJ1-6; D gene unclear. V lost 1 base to trimming and J lost 6 bases, with 7 bases between them. Germline CDR1 SGHTA, CDR2 FQGNSA. CDR3 length: 14 residues. CDR3 sequence (DNA): TGTGCCAGCAGCTTAGGGAAAAGTAATTCACCCCTCCACTTT. Amino acid sequence: CASSLGKSNSPLHF.

V is TRBV5-4 and J is TRBJ2-3; D uncertain. This CDR3 is built from 15 residues. CDR1 SGHNT and CDR2 YYREEE come from the germline V gene (reference sequence). The germline V and J ends were trimmed by 3 bases and 0 bases, with 11 bases remaining between them. The CDR3 sequence is CASSSFLGSTDTQYF. The CDR3 DNA is TGTGCCAGCAGCTCCTTCCTGGGTAGCACAGATACGCAGTATTTT.

This chain connects TRBV11-2 to TRBJ2-1, with 8 bases identical to TRBD2. CDR1 and CDR2 from the germline V gene are SGHAT and FQNNGV. Germline trimming cut 5 bases from V and 5 bases from J; bases unmatched to any gene: 8. The CDR3 runs to 15 residues. The CDR3 coding sequence is TGTGCCAGCAGCCTACGGGCGGGGGGCAACAATGAGCAGTTCTTC. Encoded protein: CASSLRAGGNNEQFF.

V is TRBV7-2 and J is TRBJ1-1; TRBD1 aligns across 8 bases. Germline-derived CDR1 and CDR2 are SGHTA and FQGNSA. The CDR3 runs to 15 residues. The trim removed 1 base at V and 5 bases at J, leaving 6 bases unmatched. As DNA, the CDR3 is TGTGCCAGCAGCTTAGTGACAGGGGAGGGAACTGAAGCTTTCTTT. Protein sequence: CASSLVTGEGTEAFF. Together with reference TRBV7-2 and TRBJ1-1, the CDR3 gives the full variable domain: GAGVSQSPSNKVTEKGKDVELRCDPISGHTALYWYRQSLGQGLEFLIYFQGNSAPDKSGLPSDRFSAERTGGSVSTLTIQRTQQEDSAVYLCASSLVTGEGTEAFFGQGTRLTVV.

The J gene is TRBJ2-2, the V gene TRBV5-4; TRBD1 matches at 10 bases. Germline-derived CDR1 and CDR2 are SGHNT and YYREEE (reference sequence). J was trimmed by 3 bases and V by 3 bases; bases with no gene match: 2. The CDR3 totals 15 residues. The CDR3 protein is CASSSGTGDTGELFF. The CDR3 DNA follows: TGTGCCAGCAGCTCAGGGACAGGGGACACCGGGGAGCTGTTTTTT.

Details on this clone: At the DNA level, this CDR3 is encoded by other sequences in the same sample as well. J is TRBJ2-1 and V is TRBV9; 9 bases match TRBD1. CDR1 and CDR2 (germline): SGDLS, YYNGEE. The CDR3 is 15 amino acids. The V gene end was trimmed by 0 bases and the J gene end by 2 bases; junction bases not matched to a gene: 0. The CDR3 DNA reads TGTGCCAGCAGCGTAGGACAGGGGGCCTACAATGAGCAGTTCTTC. It yields the protein CASSVGQGAYNEQFF.

The V gene is TRBV19, the J gene TRBJ2-7; 12 nucleotides align to TRBD2. The V gene end was trimmed by 4 bases and the J gene end by 7 bases; junction bases not matched to a gene: 14. This CDR3 has 17 residues. Looked up from germline, CDR1 is LNHDA and CDR2 is SQIVND (reference sequence). CDR3 sequence reads: CASSRRLRLAGVEEQYF. The DNA of the CDR3 is TGTGCCAGTAGTAGGAGATTGCGACTAGCGGGAGTAGAGGAGCAGTACTTC.

This clone was recorded a few times. The sample has other DNA sequences that encode this CDR3 too. The CDR3 spells CASSSGQGFAGNTIYF. DNA for the CDR3: TGCGCCAGCAGCTCAGGACAGGGTTTCGCTGGAAACACCATATATTTT. This rearrangement joins TRBV5-1 to TRBJ1-3, with TRBD1 identical over 8 bases. The V gene's germline CDR1 is SGHRS and CDR2 YFSETQ. The V segment lost 3 bases and the J segment 2 bases; nucleotides outside the gene matches: 7. This CDR3 has 16 amino acids.

The genes are TRBV9 and TRBJ1-1, with D hard to call. V gave up 3 bases and J gave up 0 bases, with 6 bases separating them. The CDR3 loop spans 13 amino acids. Per the germline V gene, CDR1 is SGDLS and CDR2 is YYNGEE. CDR3 protein: CASSGLMNTEAFF. The CDR3 coding sequence is TGTGCCAGCAGCGGTCTGATGAACACTGAAGCTTTCTTT.

A few counts support this clone. In the same sample, other DNA sequences code for this CDR3. The chain uses TRBV5-1 and TRBJ2-2; D is unclear. V lost 2 bases to trimming and J lost 5 bases, with 7 bases between them. The CDR3 extends over 13 amino acids. Germline values: CDR1 SGHRS, CDR2 YFSETQ. CDR3 residues: CASSFQGTGELFF. CDR3 nucleotide sequence: TGCGCCAGCAGCTTCCAAGGGACCGGGGAGCTGTTTTTT. The complete variable domain, with remaining parts taken from reference TRBV5-1 and TRBJ2-2, reads KAGVTQTPRYLIKTRGQQVTLSCSPISGHRSVSWYQQTPGQGLQFLFEYFSETQRNKGNFPGRFSGRQFSNSRSEMNVSTLELGDSALYLCASSFQGTGELFFGEGSRLTVL.

The chain recombines TRBV27 with TRBJ2-2; D not certain. CDR1 is MNHEY, CDR2 SMNVEV, per germline (reference sequence). This CDR3 has 14 amino acids. V lost 5 bases and J 3 bases, leaving 10 bases between the germline ends. This CDR3 is CASSPPLDTGELFF. The CDR3 nucleotides are TGTGCCAGCAGTCCCCCGCTGGACACCGGGGAGCTGTTTTTT.

The chain joins TRBV2 to TRBJ1-4; 9 nucleotides match TRBD1. There are 18 residues in the CDR3. Trimming took 7 bases from V and 0 from J; bases not matched to a gene: 12. Germline V lookup: CDR1 SNHLY, CDR2 FYNNEI. CDR3 region: CASNKRGTGSATNEKLFF. Written as DNA, the CDR3 is TGTGCCAGCAACAAAAGGGGGACAGGGTCTGCAACTAATGAAAAACTGTTTTTT.

To note about this clone: Other nucleotide sequences in the sample specify the same CDR3. The V gene is TRBV7-2, the J gene TRBJ2-3, with D unclear. This CDR3 is 15 amino acids long. Trimming pared 1 base from V and 6 bases from J, leaving 14 bases between. The germline V gene encodes CDR1 SGHTA and CDR2 FQGNSA. CDR3 sequence: CASSLGTGRADTQYF. The DNA for the CDR3 is TGTGCCAGCAGCTTAGGAACTGGGCGAGCCGATACGCAGTATTTT.

V and J are TRBV7-3 and TRBJ2-2, with D uncertain. This CDR3 has 15 residues. Germline CDR1 reads SGHTA; CDR2 reads FQGTGA. V lost 5 bases and J 4 bases, leaving 14 bases between the germline ends. In DNA form, the CDR3 reads TGTGCCAGCAGCCCTGATCTCAAGCGCACCGGGGAGCTGTTTTTT. It codes for CASSPDLKRTGELFF.